The 9 T cell receptor beta chains in this list originate from one sample, sequenced in a study of T-cell reconstitution after alpha-beta-depleted transplantation in children. Preparation of the TCRbeta library used unique molecular identifiers. Each CDR3 protein gets one entry after TCRdb re-called the PCR reads with MiXCR. The data hold some 830,000 distinct CDR3 sequences, with less than 20% observed a single time. The starting material was PBMCs, mostly from graft donor cells, obtained 360 days after TCRalphabeta/CD19-depleted stem cell transplant. These receptor sequences come from a male patient aged 10 to 17 who had a stem cell transplant for acute lymphoblastic leukemia, so the T cells may come from the graft donor.

CDR3 sequence (DNA): TGTGCCAGCAGTGTTAATCAGCCCCAGCATTTT. Translating it yields CASSVNQPQHF. The chain is built from TRBV12-3 or TRBV12-4 and TRBJ1-5, with no clear D. The CDR3 is made up of 11 amino acids. V lost 5 bases, J lost 4 bases, and 3 bases lay in between.

The chain uses TRBV20-1 and TRBJ1-6; a possible D gene is TRBD1 (5 bases). Germline CDR1 DFQATT, CDR2 SNEGSKA (reference sequence). V lost 3 bases to trimming and J lost 4 bases, with 13 bases between them. The CDR3 is 15 amino acids. Here the CDR3 reads CSASEGRRYNSPLHF. DNA for the CDR3: TGCAGTGCTAGTGAGGGACGGAGGTATAATTCACCCCTCCACTTT.

V is TRBV20-1 and J is TRBJ2-1; 8 positions match TRBD2. J lost 6 bases, V lost 2 bases, and 9 bases had no gene match. Per germline, CDR1 DFQATT and CDR2 SNEGSKA (reference sequence). The CDR3 totals 15 residues. This CDR3 is CSARPPGLVLNEQFF. The CDR3 DNA is TGCAGTGCTAGACCTCCGGGACTAGTACTCAATGAGCAGTTCTTC.

This clonotype was counted ten times or more. This chain joins TRBV5-1 and TRBJ2-4; 7 positions match TRBD2. After removal of 0 bases from V and 2 bases from J, the junction contained 5 bases not matched to a gene. CDR3 length equals 16 residues. The V gene's germline CDR1 is SGHRS and CDR2 YFSETQ. CDR3 protein: CASSLGRAGTKNIQYF. CDR3 bases: TGCGCCAGCAGCTTGGGCCGAGCGGGGACCAAAAACATTCAGTACTTC. The entire variable domain, with the rest obtained from reference TRBV5-1 and TRBJ2-4, is as follows: KAGVTQTPRYLIKTRGQQVTLSCSPISGHRSVSWYQQTPGQGLQFLFEYFSETQRNKGNFPGRFSGRQFSNSRSEMNVSTLELGDSALYLCASSLGRAGTKNIQYFGAGTRLSVL.

The chain joins TRBV18 to TRBJ2-1; 7 bases fit TRBD2. CDR3 length: 16 residues. CDR1 and CDR2 from the germline V gene are KGHSH and LQKENI. Unmatched junction bases numbered 10, after V lost 0 bases and J lost 8 bases. The CDR3 DNA is TGTGCCAGCTCACCACCGGGGGGGTCACGTATCTATGAGCAGTTCTTC. This codes for CASSPPGGSRIYEQFF. Full variable domain (rest looked up from reference TRBV18 and TRBJ2-1): NAGVMQNPRHLVRRRGQEARLRCSPMKGHSHVYWYRQLPEEGLKFMVYLQKENIIDESGMPKERFSAEFPKEGPSILRIQQVVRGDSAAYFCASSPPGGSRIYEQFFGPGTRLTVL.

The J gene is TRBJ2-2, the V gene TRBV7-3; TRBD1 is a possible D gene (5 bases). CDR1 is SGHTA, CDR2 FQGTGA, per germline. V dropped 8 bases and J dropped 3 bases, with 13 bases sitting between them. CDR3 size: 14 residues. CDR3 in DNA: TGTGCCAGCGGCGACAGAACGGACACCGGGGAGCTGTTTTTT. It is translated as CASGDRTDTGELFF.

There are a few counts of this clonotype. The V gene is TRBV5-1, the J gene TRBJ1-1, with D uncertain. This CDR3 has 13 residues. Germline V gives CDR1 SGHRS, CDR2 YFSETQ. The V gene lost 0 bases and the J gene lost 1 base, with 4 bases spanning the gap. The CDR3 is CASSLVKNTEAFF. In DNA, the CDR3 is TGCGCCAGCAGCTTGGTTAAGAACACTGAAGCTTTCTTT. Filled out from reference TRBV5-1 and TRBJ1-1, the complete variable domain reads KAGVTQTPRYLIKTRGQQVTLSCSPISGHRSVSWYQQTPGQGLQFLFEYFSETQRNKGNFPGRFSGRQFSNSRSEMNVSTLELGDSALYLCASSLVKNTEAFFGQGTRLTVV.

This clonotype was picked up many times. This chain links TRBV7-2 with TRBJ2-2, with a weak D call TRBD2 (5 bases). Germline V gives CDR1 SGHTA, CDR2 FQGNSA. Trimming pared 4 bases from V and 3 bases from J, leaving 12 bases between. The CDR3 covers 15 residues. For the CDR3, the DNA is TGTGCCAGCAGCTCCTGGACTCTTGACACCGGGGAGCTGTTTTTT. It encodes CASSSWTLDTGELFF.

The CDR3: CASAGLYTGELFF. The CDR3 bases are TGTGCCAGCGCCGGACTTTACACCGGGGAGCTGTTTTTT. This chain connects TRBV7-6 to TRBJ2-2, with D perhaps TRBD2 (5 bases). Germline-derived CDR1 and CDR2 are SGHVS and FNYEAQ. V dropped 8 bases and J dropped 3 bases, with 10 bases sitting between them. The CDR3 has 13 residues. The variable domain in full, with the rest retrieved from reference TRBV7-6 and TRBJ2-2, is GAGVSQSPRYKVTKRGQDVALRCDPISGHVSLYWYRQALGQGPEFLTYFNYEAQQDKSGLPNDRFSAERPEGSISTLTIQRTEQRDSAMYRCASAGLYTGELFFGEGSRLTVL.